This TCR beta chain stems from a study of blood T cell repertoires in COVID-19. Original methodology: Reference gene primer amplification gave nucleated cell count estimates. Sequenced by immunoSEQ multiplex PCR; TCRdb stores in-frame clones only, minus some. V and J calls plus clone size are reproduced from that table; the DNA served to infer D and trimming. The table shows around 200,000 clones, with about 86% occurring only once. J lost 1 base, V lost 1 base, and 3 bases had no gene match. The CDR3 contains 16 residues. CDR1 and CDR2 from the germline V gene are SGHVS and FQNEAQ. The specimen sequenced was peripheral blood. The sequence derives from a woman older than 75 in a cohort sampled during active or convalescent COVID-19. The chain is built from TRBV7-8 and TRBJ2-3; 9 nucleotides match TRBD2. CDR3 loop: CASSLGTSVRTDTQYF. CDR3 DNA sequence: TGTGCCAGCAGCTTAGGGACTAGCGTACGCACAGATACGCAGTATTTT.